The T cell receptor (beta chain) described here comes from a study of blood T cell repertoires in COVID-19. In the original workflow: Scientists estimated how many nucleated cells there were by amplifying reference gene primers. The method was immunoSEQ multiplex PCR; TCRdb's version includes in-frame clones alone and lacks a portion of them. The V and J calls and clone size were taken over from that table, and D and trimming were inferred from the DNA. The sample has about 120,000 clones; about 90% are singletons. This CDR3 is 14 amino acids long. CDR1 and CDR2 from the germline V gene are SGDLS and YYNGEE. V gave up 0 bases and J gave up 10 bases, with 14 bases separating them.

This rearrangement joins TRBV9 to TRBJ1-5, with D hard to call. The sample comprised peripheral blood. This receptor was obtained from a human donor in a cohort sampled during active COVID-19. Here the CDR3 reads CASSVGGDSSPQHF. Written as DNA, the CDR3 is TGTGCCAGCAGCGTAGGAGGAGATAGTTCCCCCCAGCATTTT.